The T cell receptor (beta chain) described here comes from a study of read filtering for tumor transcriptome and immune sequencing. For the study at large: By R-ISS, stages I, II and III held about 8, 17 and 7 patients.

This library used 300 to 500 ng RNA and molecular barcoded adaptors spanning alpha/delta and beta/gamma chains. TCRdb reprocessed the reads with MiXCR, giving one entry per CDR3 protein. The sample lists 35,000 to 50,000 distinct CDR3 sequences; around 11% were seen once. The V gene lost 7 bases and the J gene lost 0 bases, with 13 bases spanning the gap. Germline loops: CDR1 SNHLY, CDR2 FYNNEI. CDR3 length: 15 residues. This clonotype was seen at least ten times. The chain uses TRBV2 and TRBJ1-5; D gene ambiguous. Sequencing was done on a sample of a population of CD138-negative cells sorted from bone marrow. The source is a donor at least 40 years old with multiple myeloma. The CDR3 region has the DNA TGTGCCAGCACCGAGAGTATCTATAGCAATCAGCCCCAGCATTTT. It is translated as CASTESIYSNQPQHF.